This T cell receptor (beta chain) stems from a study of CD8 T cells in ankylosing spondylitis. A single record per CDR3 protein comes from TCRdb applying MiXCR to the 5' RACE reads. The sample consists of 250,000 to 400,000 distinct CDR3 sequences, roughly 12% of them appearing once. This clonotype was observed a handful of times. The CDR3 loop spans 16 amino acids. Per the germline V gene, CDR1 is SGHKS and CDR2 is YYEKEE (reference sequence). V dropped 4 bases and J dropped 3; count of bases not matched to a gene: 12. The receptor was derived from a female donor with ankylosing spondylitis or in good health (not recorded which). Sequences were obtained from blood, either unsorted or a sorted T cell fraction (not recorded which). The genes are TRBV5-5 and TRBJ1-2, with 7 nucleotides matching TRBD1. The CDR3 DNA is TGTGCCAGCAGCGCCGTGGAAGGGGGCAGAGACTATGGCTACACCTTC. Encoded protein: CASSAVEGGRDYGYTF. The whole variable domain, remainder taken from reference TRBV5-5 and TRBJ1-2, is DAGVTQSPTHLIKTRGQQVTLRCSPISGHKSVSWYQQVLGQGPQFIFQYYEKEERGRGNFPDRFSARQFPNYSSELNVNALLLGDSALYLCASSAVEGGRDYGYTFGSGTRLTVV.